One and the same sample provided the 25 T cell receptor beta chains below, sequenced in a study of shared clonotypes between healthy human individuals. The protocol was immunoSEQ multiplex PCR, while the TCRdb copy is restricted to in-frame clones and leaves out a portion. The sample lists 600,000 to 750,000 clones; about nine tenths were seen once. Sequenced input: memory CD8+ T cells from PBMCs. Subset indicated: CD45RO+ cells pooled with CCR7-negative TemRA cells. The receptors were sampled from a man aged 18 to 30 in good health. Some clones in this sample may be carry-over from other donors' samples.

This sequence joins TRBV9 and TRBJ2-7, with D possibly called TRBD1 or TRBD2 (6 bases each). The CDR3 is made up of 14 amino acids. Germline assignment: CDR1 SGDLS and CDR2 YYNGEE. V lost 3 bases, J lost 5 bases, and 15 bases lay in between. CDR3 sequence: CASSAQGTGDEQYF. The DNA of the CDR3 is TGTGCCAGCAGCGCCCAGGGGACTGGCGACGAGCAGTACTTC.

The chain employs TRBV6-1 and TRBJ2-4; the D gene is possibly TRBD1 (6 bases). Germline V gives CDR1 MNHNS, CDR2 SASEGT. The germline V and J ends were trimmed by 4 bases and 13 bases, with 8 bases remaining between them. The CDR3 totals 10 residues. CDR3 DNA sequence: TGTGCCAGCAGTGCAGGGGAGCAGTACTTC. This translates into CASSAGEQYF.

The rearrangement joins TRBV9 to TRBJ2-7; no definite D call. The germline CDR1 and CDR2 sequences are SGDLS and YYNGEE. The CDR3 totals 15 residues. Trimming took 4 bases from V and 3 from J, leaving 17 bases between them. CDR3 nucleotide sequence: TGTGCCAGCAGCCCCCAGGACGGATTCAGCTACGAGCAGTACTTC. Its translation: CASSPQDGFSYEQYF.

The chain is built from TRBV5-6 and TRBJ1-1; 9 bases match TRBD1. V trimming: 3 bases; J trimming: 7 bases; junction bases outside the gene matches: 7. This CDR3 comprises 14 residues. Germline V lookup: CDR1 SGHDT, CDR2 YYEEEE. In DNA form, the CDR3 reads TGTGCCAGCAGCTGGCCGACAGGGGGGCTTGAAGCTTTCTTT. This gives the protein CASSWPTGGLEAFF.

V usage is TRBV29-1 and J usage is TRBJ2-1; no firm D call. The CDR3 spans 13 residues. The V end was cut by 3 bases, the J end by 1 base, with 7 bases between. Germline V lookup: CDR1 SQVTM, CDR2 ANQGSEA. The CDR3 DNA reads as TGCAGCGTTGAGGCGGAATCCTACAATGAGCAGTTCTTC. Translating gives CSVEAESYNEQFF.

The V and J genes are TRBV6-5 and TRBJ1-3, with D perhaps TRBD1 (5 bases). The germline V gene has CDR1 MNHEY and CDR2 SVGAGI. The CDR3 is made up of 13 amino acids. Trimming took off 11 bases at V and 0 bases at J, with 11 bases between the two ends. The CDR3 is CAVVDNSGNTIYF. CDR3 in DNA: TGTGCCGTAGTGGACAACTCTGGAAACACCATATATTTT.

The V gene is TRBV18, the J gene TRBJ2-5; D is unresolved. CDR1 and CDR2 (germline): KGHSH, LQKENI. This CDR3 is 13 amino acids long. Deletions cut 0 bases from V and 1 base from J, with 3 bases between. CDR3 nucleotides: TGTGCCAGCTCACCACCTACCCAAGAGACCCAGTACTTC. Its translation: CASSPPTQETQYF.

The chain carries TRBV28 and TRBJ2-7, with a weak D call TRBD2 (6 bases). Trimming pared 2 bases from V and 3 bases from J, leaving 14 bases between. Germline loops: CDR1 MDHEN, CDR2 SYDVKM. There are 15 residues in the CDR3. Written as DNA, the CDR3 is TGTGCCAGCAGTTTACGGCTAGCGTTGGACTACGAGCAGTACTTC. Protein product: CASSLRLALDYEQYF.

V usage is TRBV7-9 and J usage is TRBJ1-5; 7 positions match TRBD1. Germline CDR1 is SEHNR and CDR2 is FQNEAQ (reference sequence). V was pared by 7 bases and J by 4 bases, with 7 bases of the junction left unmatched. CDR3 length equals 14 residues. CDR3 sequence reads: CASTPTGLNQPQHF. The CDR3 nucleotides read TGTGCCAGCACCCCGACAGGGCTAAATCAGCCCCAGCATTTT.

The chain carries TRBV7-9 and TRBJ2-7; no clear D. The germline gives CDR1 SEHNR, CDR2 FQNEAQ (reference sequence). CDR3 length equals 14 residues. The V end lost 7 bases, the J end lost 7 bases, and 20 bases lay between the germline ends. The CDR3 DNA sequence: TGTGCCAGCACTTCTCCTACTTCTCCCTTAGAGCAGTACTTC. This translates into CASTSPTSPLEQYF.

CDR3: CASRRLAGNEQFF. The DNA of the CDR3 is TGTGCCAGCAGGCGACTAGCTGGCAATGAGCAGTTCTTC. The chain is built from TRBV2 and TRBJ2-1, with 7 bases fitting TRBD2. The CDR3 consists of 13 residues. From germline, CDR1 is SNHLY and CDR2 FYNNEI. V was pared by 6 bases and J by 6 bases, with 5 bases of the junction left unmatched.

With respect to this clone: At one boundary the junction diverges from the germline segment, which might be a read error. This chain joins TRBV6-1 and TRBJ1-2; a weak D match, TRBD1 (6 bases). Germline V gives CDR1 MNHNS, CDR2 SASEGT. The CDR3 has 13 amino acids. The CDR3 DNA reads as TGTGCCAGCAGTGAACGGGGGGCCCAGTGGTGGTTCTTC. Its translation is CASSERGAQWWFF.

This chain links TRBV15 with TRBJ2-1, with D possibly being TRBD1 (5 bases). The length of the CDR3 is 13 residues. Trimming pared 2 bases from V and 3 bases from J, leaving 5 bases between. Per germline, CDR1 LNHNV and CDR2 YYDKDF (reference sequence). The CDR3 DNA sequence: TGTGCCACCAGCAGAAGGGGCTACAATGAGCAGTTCTTC. Translated, it gives CATSRRGYNEQFF.

This chain connects TRBV27 to TRBJ2-1; 10 bases fit TRBD2. The CDR3 covers 15 residues. Germline V CDR1 and CDR2: MNHEY, SMNVEV (reference sequence). V was clipped by 7 bases and J by 6 bases; unmatched bases: 9. The CDR3 protein is CASNLAGVPLNEQFF. The DNA of the CDR3 is TGTGCCAGCAACCTAGCGGGAGTGCCCCTCAATGAGCAGTTCTTC.

The chain joins TRBV6-1 to TRBJ2-7; tentatively, D is TRBD2 (5 bases). Trimming cost V 2 bases and J 3 bases, with 14 bases left between them. CDR3 length: 15 residues. Germline V gene sequence: CDR1 MNHNS, CDR2 SASEGT. CDR3 residues: CASSEMSGKGYEQYF. CDR3 DNA sequence: TGTGCCAGCAGTGAAATGTCGGGAAAGGGCTACGAGCAGTACTTC.

The rearrangement links TRBV28 to TRBJ2-7; 13 bases align to TRBD2. The CDR3 sequence is 15 residues long. CDR1 and CDR2 (germline): MDHEN, SYDVKM. Trimming cost V 5 bases and J 3 bases; bases outside gene matches: 4. This chain's CDR3 is CASSILAGGLYEQYF. CDR3 sequence (DNA): TGTGCCAGCAGTATACTAGCGGGAGGGCTCTACGAGCAGTACTTC.

V is TRBV27 and J is TRBJ1-6; D call uncertain. This CDR3 comprises 15 residues. Trimming stripped 5 bases from V and 7 bases from J, with 15 bases between. The V gene's germline CDR1 is MNHEY and CDR2 SMNVEV (reference sequence). The CDR3, as DNA: TGTGCCAGCAGTCTATTGCCGGGTCTCAATTCACCCCTCCACTTT. This codes for CASSLLPGLNSPLHF.

The rearrangement links TRBV6-5 to TRBJ2-7; 8 nucleotides align to TRBD1. Germline V gives CDR1 MNHEY, CDR2 SVGAGI. J was trimmed by 3 bases and V by 7 bases; bases with no gene match: 11. The CDR3 is made up of 15 amino acids. In nucleotides, the CDR3 is TGTGCCAGCACCCCCGAGAGGACAGGGAGCTACGAGCAGTACTTC. This codes for CASTPERTGSYEQYF.

This clone appeared a single time. The chain links TRBV28 to TRBJ1-4, with D perhaps matching TRBD1 (5 bases). Trimming left V 2 bases short and J 5 bases short, with 18 bases between. Germline-derived CDR1 and CDR2 are MDHEN and SYDVKM. The CDR3 is made up of 17 amino acids. The CDR3 DNA reads TGTGCCAGCAGTTTACCCACCTCAGGGACGAGGAATGAAAAACTGTTTTTT. Amino acids: CASSLPTSGTRNEKLFF.

The chain employs TRBV5-1 and TRBJ2-7; TRBD1 aligns across 7 bases. This CDR3 is 13 amino acids long. From germline, CDR1 is SGHRS and CDR2 YFSETQ. V gave up 0 bases and J gave up 4 bases; unmatched junction bases: 1. The CDR3 sequence is CASSLDRGYEQYF. Here the CDR3 DNA reads TGCGCCAGCAGCTTGGACAGGGGATACGAGCAGTACTTC.

The chain recombines TRBV28 with TRBJ2-7; D possibly matches TRBD1 or TRBD2 (5 bases each). Germline loops: CDR1 MDHEN, CDR2 SYDVKM. The CDR3 spans 15 residues. The V end lost 6 bases, the J end lost 6 bases, and 21 bases lay between the germline ends. The DNA for the CDR3 is TGTGCCAGCAGCGCACCGGCAGGGAGTTTTCGCGAGCAGTACTTC. Amino acid sequence: CASSAPAGSFREQYF.

The chain joins TRBV29-1 to TRBJ2-5; TRBD1 matches 10 bases. The J call is doubtful: the DNA matches TRBJ2-7 better. The germline V gene has CDR1 SQVTM and CDR2 ANQGSEA. The CDR3 contains 13 residues. CDR3 sequence: CSAQGTGAYEQYF. As DNA, the CDR3 is TGCAGCGCCCAAGGGACAGGGGCCTACGAGCAGTACTTC.

This clone has a single count. The chain carries TRBV29-1 and TRBJ2-7; D is unclear. In germline, CDR1 is SQVTM, CDR2 ANQGSEA. V gave up 4 bases and J gave up 7 bases, with 20 bases separating them. The length of the CDR3 is 14 residues. The CDR3 nucleotides read TGCAGCGTTGGATTTCCAGGACCCCTCGATGAGCAGTACTTC. This encodes CSVGFPGPLDEQYF.

Comment on this clone: An end of the junction differs from the germline gene, which may be a read error. The V and J genes are TRBV13 and TRBJ2-7; D unclear. CDR3 size: 11 residues. Germline loops: CDR1 PRHDT, CDR2 FYEKMQ (reference sequence). As DNA, the CDR3 is TGTGCCAGCAGCTCTACCTACGGGCAGTACTTC. Translation gives CASSSTYGQYF.

This sequence joins TRBV7-2 and TRBJ2-7; 11 positions match TRBD1. Germline values: CDR1 SGHTA, CDR2 FQGNSA. Losses at the gene ends were 4 bases for V and 5 bases for J; bases not matched to a gene: 7. This CDR3 region has 15 residues. In DNA, the CDR3 is TGTGCCAGCAGCTCCCCGGACAGGGGGCTCCACGAGCAGTACTTC. Translation gives CASSSPDRGLHEQYF.